Presented here are 21 T cell receptor beta chains from one specimen sequenced in a study of T-cell memory formation after mild COVID-19. TCRdb processed the 5' RACE reads anew with MiXCR; each CDR3 protein has one entry. The sample consists of about 560,000 distinct CDR3 sequences, around a sixth of them appearing once. What was sequenced was PBMCs or a T cell subset sorted from them (not recorded which). These TCRs come from an adult woman who had mild COVID-19 (a few samples of this study predate the infection). Cell type and time point are not known.

The gene calls are TRBV7-8 and TRBJ2-1, with 11 bases aligning to TRBD2. This CDR3 contains 17 residues. V lost 6 bases, J lost 5 bases, and 12 bases stayed unmatched. In germline, CDR1 is SGHVS, CDR2 FQNEAQ. The CDR3 protein is CASRPGLAGSADNEQFF. CDR3 coding DNA: TGTGCCAGCAGGCCCGGACTAGCGGGTTCGGCCGACAATGAGCAGTTCTTC.

This clonotype was detected only a few times. The J gene is TRBJ1-1, the V gene TRBV9, with D hard to call. The CDR3 loop spans 13 amino acids. The germline V and J ends were trimmed by 0 bases and 1 base, with 4 bases remaining between them. Germline CDR1 and CDR2: SGDLS and YYNGEE. CDR3 sequence reads: CASSVASNTEAFF. Written as DNA, the CDR3 is TGTGCCAGCAGCGTAGCCTCGAACACTGAAGCTTTCTTT. Filled out from reference TRBV9 and TRBJ1-1, the complete variable domain reads DSGVTQTPKHLITATGQRVTLRCSPRSGDLSVYWYQQSLDQGLQFLIQYYNGEERAKGNILERFSAQQFPDLHSELNLSSLELGDSALYFCASSVASNTEAFFGQGTRLTVV.

V and J are TRBV6-2 or TRBV6-3 and TRBJ2-1; D may be TRBD2 (6 bases). The CDR3 is 15 residues long. Per the germline V gene, CDR1 is MNHEY and CDR2 is SVGEGT. V was trimmed by 6 bases and J by 10 bases, leaving 22 bases between them. The CDR3 DNA sequence: TGTGCCAGCAGCCGCCGCCTACAATTACTAGCCGAGCAGTTCTTC. Amino acid sequence: CASSRRLQLLAEQFF.

This clonotype has just a few counts. V is TRBV10-3 and J is TRBJ1-5; possibly TRBD1 for D (6 bases). The germline gives CDR1 ENHRY, CDR2 SYGVKD. Trimming removed 10 bases from V and 3 bases from J, with 16 bases in between. This CDR3 comprises 14 residues. The CDR3 protein is CATDHRVNNQPQHF. CDR3 DNA sequence: TGTGCCACCGACCACAGGGTCAACAATCAGCCCCAGCATTTT.

This clonotype was detected only a few times. The chain is built from TRBV25-1 and TRBJ1-1; a weak D match, TRBD1 (5 bases). The length of the CDR3 is 13 residues. Looked up from germline, CDR1 is MGHDK and CDR2 is SYGVNS. V gave up 1 base and J gave up 6 bases, with 9 bases separating them. CDR3 sequence reads: CASSELRGSEAFF. In DNA form, the CDR3 reads TGTGCCAGCAGTGAATTGAGGGGATCTGAAGCTTTCTTT.

This sequence joins TRBV9 and TRBJ2-1; 8 positions agree with TRBD1. Germline V gene data show CDR1 as SGDLS and CDR2 as YYNGEE. The CDR3 is made up of 15 amino acids. Unmatched junction bases numbered 3, after V lost 2 bases and J lost 2 bases. CDR3 nucleotides: TGTGCCAGCAGCGTCGGACAGGGAACCTACAATGAGCAGTTCTTC. This gives the protein CASSVGQGTYNEQFF. Complete variable domain (other parts from reference TRBV9 and TRBJ2-1): DSGVTQTPKHLITATGQRVTLRCSPRSGDLSVYWYQQSLDQGLQFLIQYYNGEERAKGNILERFSAQQFPDLHSELNLSSLELGDSALYFCASSVGQGTYNEQFFGPGTRLTVL.

This clonotype was found a few times. The genes are TRBV7-8 and TRBJ2-3; 7 positions match TRBD1. The J segment lost 2 bases and the V segment lost 5 bases, leaving 4 bases of the junction unmatched. The CDR3 is made up of 14 amino acids. CDR1 is SGHVS and CDR2 is FQNEAQ in the germline V gene. CDR3 protein: CASSAGTVTDTQYF. CDR3 DNA: TGTGCCAGCAGCGCCGGGACAGTCACAGATACGCAGTATTTT.

This clonotype was seen a few times. The chain has TRBV5-5 and TRBJ2-7; D uncertain. The CDR3 loop spans 14 amino acids. V dropped 4 bases and J dropped 0 bases, with 11 bases sitting between them. Germline V CDR1 and CDR2: SGHKS, YYEKEE (reference sequence). The DNA for the CDR3 is TGTGCCAGCAGCCCCTGGGTTGGCTCCTACGAGCAGTACTTC. It translates to CASSPWVGSYEQYF.

This clonotype has a handful of counts. The chain employs TRBV12-3 or TRBV12-4 and TRBJ2-7, with 9 nucleotides matching TRBD2. V shed 7 bases, J shed 5 bases, and the junction held 6 bases outside the gene matches. The CDR3 sequence is 13 residues long. In DNA, the CDR3 is TGTGCCAGCACCCGGACTAGCGTCCACGAGCAGTACTTC. This translates into CASTRTSVHEQYF.

V is TRBV12-3 or TRBV12-4 and J is TRBJ2-1; the match to TRBD2 covers 15 bases. V lost 6 bases to trimming and J lost 10 bases; unmatched junction nucleotides: 1. The CDR3 runs 13 residues. CDR3 DNA: TGTGCCAGCAGCGGGACTAGCGGGGGGGAGCAGTTCTTC. This encodes CASSGTSGGEQFF.

The chain couples TRBV10-3 to TRBJ1-2, with 8 bases lining up with TRBD1. The J segment lost 8 bases and the V segment lost 4 bases, leaving 9 bases of the junction unmatched. The CDR3 is made up of 14 amino acids. In germline, CDR1 is ENHRY, CDR2 SYGVKD. The CDR3, as DNA: TGTGCCATCAGTGGAGGACAGGGCTTGGTAGGCTACACCTTC. Its translation: CAISGGQGLVGYTF.

This clonotype turned up a few times. V gene TRBV13 combines with J gene TRBJ2-3, with D uncertain. CDR3 length: 16 amino acids. CDR1 and CDR2 from the germline V gene are PRHDT and FYEKMQ (reference sequence). With 3 bases removed from V and 1 base from J, the gap between germline ends came to 14 bases. CDR3 sequence: CASSFTRGLGTDTQYF. CDR3 nucleotide sequence: TGTGCCAGCAGCTTCACGAGAGGCCTTGGCACAGATACGCAGTATTTT.

The chain has TRBV19 and TRBJ2-1; the D is unclear. This CDR3 is 15 amino acids long. Trimming cost V 3 bases and J 7 bases, with 16 bases left between them. The germline CDR1 and CDR2 sequences are LNHDA and SQIVND (reference sequence). CDR3 region: CASSISTGPWNEQFF. In nucleotides, the CDR3 is TGTGCCAGTAGTATTTCCACCGGGCCCTGGAATGAGCAGTTCTTC. The whole variable domain, filled in from reference TRBV19 and TRBJ2-1, reads DGGITQSPKYLFRKEGQNVTLSCEQNLNHDAMYWYRQDPGQGLRLIYYSQIVNDFQKGDIAEGYSVSREKKESFPLTVTSAQKNPTAFYLCASSISTGPWNEQFFGPGTRLTVL.

CDR3 in amino acids: CASSLGYAGGEQFF. CDR3 bases: TGCGCCAGCAGCTTGGGCTACGCCGGTGGTGAGCAGTTCTTC. The chain uses TRBV5-1 and TRBJ2-1, with D unclear. The CDR3 sequence is 14 residues long. CDR1 is SGHRS, CDR2 YFSETQ, per germline. The V end was cut by 0 bases, the J end by 9 bases, with 13 bases between.

This sequence joins TRBV6-5 and TRBJ2-6; 10 bases agree with TRBD1. The CDR3 runs 15 residues. The V and J ends lost 6 bases and 2 bases, in that order; junction bases with no gene match: 1. In germline, CDR1 is MNHEY, CDR2 SVGAGI. In DNA form, the CDR3 reads TGTGCCAGCAGGACAGGGGGCGCTGGGGCCAACGTCCTGACTTTC. Residues: CASRTGGAGANVLTF.

The chain employs TRBV7-9 and TRBJ2-3, with D unclear. The V end lost 1 base, the J end lost 5 bases, and 7 bases lay between the germline ends. The CDR3 spans 13 residues. Germline assignment: CDR1 SEHNR and CDR2 FQNEAQ (reference sequence). The CDR3 reads CASSLVVRDTQYF. For the CDR3, the DNA is TGTGCCAGCAGCTTAGTCGTCCGAGATACGCAGTATTTT.

This clonotype was recorded a few times. CDR3 loop: CSVPRGSDEQYF. As DNA, the CDR3 is TGCAGTGTTCCGAGGGGTAGCGACGAGCAGTACTTC. The V gene is TRBV20-1, the J gene TRBJ2-7; D is tentatively TRBD1 or TRBD2 (5 bases each). The germline V and J ends were trimmed by 7 bases and 5 bases, with 15 bases remaining between them. The CDR3 totals 12 residues. The germline gives CDR1 DFQATT, CDR2 SNEGSKA (reference sequence).

The chain is built from TRBV24-1 and TRBJ1-2, with 11 bases matching TRBD1. V lost 5 bases to trimming and J lost 7 bases; unmatched junction nucleotides: 8. The CDR3 consists of 15 residues. The germline CDR1 and CDR2 sequences are KGHDR and SFDVKD. The CDR3, as DNA: TGTGCCACCAGTGGAGGGGACAGGGGGGACGGTGGCTACACCTTC. Its translation: CATSGGDRGDGGYTF.

In its sample, this clonotype was seen a few times. The rearrangement links TRBV18 to TRBJ2-1; 7 bases agree with TRBD2. V was clipped by 3 bases and J by 3 bases; unmatched bases: 8. The germline V gene encodes CDR1 KGHSH and CDR2 LQKENI. The CDR3 extends over 16 amino acids. The CDR3 loop reads CASSPASGEGYNEQFF. CDR3 bases: TGTGCCAGCTCACCGGCTAGCGGAGAGGGCTACAATGAGCAGTTCTTC.

This clonotype appeared many times. One end of the junction does not line up with germline, which may come from a read error. The chain carries TRBV27 and TRBJ2-1; D may correspond to TRBD1 or TRBD2 (5 bases each). This CDR3 region has 14 residues. Germline V gives CDR1 MNHEY, CDR2 SMNVEV (reference sequence). The CDR3, as DNA: TGCGCCAGCAGTTGGGGGAGCTCCTACAATGAGCAGTTCTTC. This translates into CASSWGSSYNEQFF.

This sequence joins TRBV9 and TRBJ2-1, with TRBD2 matching 14 bases. Germline CDR1 is SGDLS and CDR2 is YYNGEE. V was pared by 0 bases and J by 5 bases, with 10 bases of the junction left unmatched. The CDR3 has 19 residues. CDR3 sequence (DNA): TGTGCCAGCAGCGTAGACCGAGGACTAGCGGGAGGCGGAAACAATGAGCAGTTCTTC. Encoded protein: CASSVDRGLAGGGNNEQFF. Complete variable domain (other parts from reference TRBV9 and TRBJ2-1): DSGVTQTPKHLITATGQRVTLRCSPRSGDLSVYWYQQSLDQGLQFLIQYYNGEERAKGNILERFSAQQFPDLHSELNLSSLELGDSALYFCASSVDRGLAGGGNNEQFFGPGTRLTVL.